The 15 T cell receptor beta chains given below trace back to one sample, sequenced in a study of PD-1 blockade in classical Hodgkin lymphoma. Clones were sequenced by immunoSEQ multiplex PCR, and TCRdb holds only the in-frame ones, with some missing. The sample lists more than 30,000 clones; approximately 82% were seen once. Brentuximab vedotin exposure varied, and every patient relapsed after autologous stem cell transplantation. The source was peripheral blood mononuclear cells (PBMCs), collected before the second cycle of nivolumab. The receptor set was obtained from a human donor with classical Hodgkin lymphoma.

This clone was recorded a few times. The V call is TRBV18, the J call TRBJ1-5, with 7 bases lining up with TRBD1. The germline V gene encodes CDR1 KGHSH and CDR2 LQKENI. V was clipped by 2 bases and J by 3 bases; unmatched bases: 10. There are 17 residues in the CDR3. The CDR3 sequence is CASSPTTGQGINQPQHF. In nucleotides, the CDR3 is TGTGCCAGCTCACCAACGACAGGGCAGGGTATCAATCAGCCCCAGCATTTT.

This clone came up a few times. The V gene is TRBV2, the J gene TRBJ1-5; D is uncertain. Between the trimmed V and J ends, which lost 3 bases and 7 bases, there was a span of 7 bases. The length of the CDR3 is 12 residues. The germline CDR1 and CDR2 sequences are SNHLY and FYNNEI. CDR3 amino acids: CASSDRGQPQHF. The CDR3 coding sequence is TGTGCCAGCAGTGACAGAGGACAGCCCCAGCATTTT.

This chain connects TRBV4-1 to TRBJ2-1; D is perhaps TRBD1 (6 bases). The CDR3 loop spans 15 amino acids. Germline CDR1 MGHRA, CDR2 YSYEKL. Trimming took 1 base from V and 5 from J, leaving 12 bases between them. Here the CDR3 DNA reads TGCGCCAGCAGCCAAGTCGGACAGAGCAACAATGAGCAGTTCTTC. Protein: CASSQVGQSNNEQFF.

The rearrangement joins TRBV6-1 to TRBJ2-6; D is unclear. Germline V CDR1 and CDR2: MNHNS, SASEGT. CDR3 size: 15 residues. The V gene lost 2 bases and the J gene lost 3 bases, with 8 bases spanning the gap. This CDR3 is CASSEQSFGANVLTF. CDR3 in DNA: TGTGCCAGCAGTGAACAGAGTTTTGGGGCCAACGTCCTGACTTTC.

The chain combines TRBV4-1 with TRBJ1-2; maybe TRBD1 (5 bases). The V gene lost 1 base and the J gene lost 7 bases, with 13 bases spanning the gap. Germline lookup yields CDR1 MGHRA and CDR2 YSYEKL. The CDR3 is 14 residues long. As DNA, the CDR3 is TGCGCCAGCAGCCAAGTCGGGACCGGCCTTGGCTACACCTTC. Protein sequence: CASSQVGTGLGYTF.

This rearrangement joins TRBV27 to TRBJ2-3; 10 nucleotides line up with TRBD1. This CDR3 has 15 residues. CDR1 and CDR2 (germline): MNHEY, SMNVEV (reference sequence). The V gene end was trimmed by 3 bases and the J gene end by 3 bases; junction bases not matched to a gene: 3. CDR3 amino acids: CASSFWGQGTDTQYF. CDR3 in DNA: TGTGCCAGCAGTTTTTGGGGACAGGGGACAGATACGCAGTATTTT.

The chain couples TRBV7-3 to TRBJ2-3; D might be TRBD2 (6 bases). Germline CDR1 is SGHTA and CDR2 is FQGTGA. Trimming removed 4 bases from V and 2 bases from J, with 7 bases in between. The CDR3 contains 13 residues. This CDR3 is CASSSDYTDTQYF. The CDR3 DNA is TGTGCCAGCAGCTCGGACTACACAGATACGCAGTATTTT.

V and J are TRBV6-1 and TRBJ1-4; D gene uncertain. From germline, CDR1 is MNHNS and CDR2 SASEGT. V lost 5 bases and J lost 0, with 10 bases in between. This CDR3 is built from 15 residues. This CDR3 is CASSLNGATNEKLFF. The CDR3 region has the DNA TGTGCCAGCAGTCTGAACGGGGCAACTAATGAAAAACTGTTTTTT.

The chain has TRBV5-5 and TRBJ2-7, with D possibly being TRBD2 (5 bases). The CDR3 loop spans 12 amino acids. V lost 4 bases, J lost 4 bases, and 9 bases lay in between. Looked up from germline, CDR1 is SGHKS and CDR2 is YYEKEE (reference sequence). The CDR3: CASSLGVYEQYF. CDR3 coding DNA: TGTGCCAGCAGCCTCGGGGTATACGAGCAGTACTTC.

The chain uses TRBV7-9 and TRBJ2-3; D remains unclear. The ends were cut back, 5 bases at V and 3 bases at J, with 3 bases in the middle. Germline assignment: CDR1 SEHNR and CDR2 FQNEAQ (reference sequence). This CDR3 spans 11 amino acids. The CDR3 DNA is TGTGCCAGCAGCGATACAGATACGCAGTATTTT. Translated, it gives CASSDTDTQYF.

V and J are TRBV5-4 and TRBJ2-3; 9 positions match TRBD1. The CDR3 consists of 15 residues. J was trimmed by 2 bases and V by 3 bases; bases with no gene match: 4. Germline V gene sequence: CDR1 SGHNT, CDR2 YYREEE (reference sequence). The CDR3 region is CASSYRQGDTDTQYF. The CDR3, as DNA: TGTGCCAGCAGCTACCGACAGGGGGACACAGATACGCAGTATTTT. Full variable domain (outside the CDR3, taken from reference TRBV5-4 and TRBJ2-3): ETGVTQSPTHLIKTRGQQVTLRCSSQSGHNTVSWYQQALGQGPQFIFQYYREEENGRGNFPPRFSGLQFPNYSSELNVNALELDDSALYLCASSYRQGDTDTQYFGPGTRLTVL.

This CDR3 reads CASIGGGKAGKRNNEQFF. The CDR3 DNA follows: TGTGCCAGCATCGGGGGGGGAAAAGCGGGGAAAAGAAACAATGAGCAGTTCTTC. This chain links TRBV27 with TRBJ2-1; TRBD2 matches 8 bases. Trimming removed 7 bases from V and 5 bases from J; junction bases left unmatched: 19. The length of the CDR3 is 18 residues. The germline V gene has CDR1 MNHEY and CDR2 SMNVEV (reference sequence).

V gene TRBV9 combines with J gene TRBJ1-6; 8 bases are a match to TRBD1. V lost 0 bases, J lost 2 bases, and 4 bases stayed unmatched. The length of the CDR3 is 17 residues. In germline, CDR1 is SGDLS, CDR2 YYNGEE. CDR3 nucleotides: TGTGCCAGCAGCGTAGCCGGACAGGGCGCCTATAATTCACCCCTCCACTTT. Translating gives CASSVAGQGAYNSPLHF.

A single count supports this clone. The CDR3 here is CASSGRTSGTDTQYF. DNA for the CDR3: TGCGCCAGCAGTGGTCGGACTAGCGGTACAGATACGCAGTATTTT. The chain recombines TRBV10-2 with TRBJ2-3; 10 bases line up with TRBD2. The CDR3 sequence is 15 residues long. V dropped 4 bases and J dropped 3; count of bases not matched to a gene: 4. The germline V gene encodes CDR1 WSHSY and CDR2 SAAADI.

V usage is TRBV2 and J usage is TRBJ2-6; TRBD1 matches at 10 bases. The CDR3 spans 16 residues. Germline V CDR1 and CDR2: SNHLY, FYNNEI. The V and J ends lost 5 bases and 8 bases, in that order; junction bases with no gene match: 9. The DNA of the CDR3 is TGTGCCAGCAGTACCGCCAGGGACAGGGGCTCCAACGTCCTGACTTTC. It translates to CASSTARDRGSNVLTF.